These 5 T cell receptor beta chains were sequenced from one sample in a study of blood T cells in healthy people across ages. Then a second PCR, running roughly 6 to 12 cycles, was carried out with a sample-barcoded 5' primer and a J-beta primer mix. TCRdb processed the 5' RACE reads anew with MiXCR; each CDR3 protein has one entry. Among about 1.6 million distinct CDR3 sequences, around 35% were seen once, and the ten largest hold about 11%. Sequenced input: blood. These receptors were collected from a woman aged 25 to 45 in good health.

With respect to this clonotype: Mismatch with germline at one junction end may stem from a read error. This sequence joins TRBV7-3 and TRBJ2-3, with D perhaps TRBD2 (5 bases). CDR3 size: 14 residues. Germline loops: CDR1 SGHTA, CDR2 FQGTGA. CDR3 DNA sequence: TGTGTCAGCAGCCAAGAGGGTGTCGCAGATACGCAGTATTTT. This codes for CVSSQEGVADTQYF.

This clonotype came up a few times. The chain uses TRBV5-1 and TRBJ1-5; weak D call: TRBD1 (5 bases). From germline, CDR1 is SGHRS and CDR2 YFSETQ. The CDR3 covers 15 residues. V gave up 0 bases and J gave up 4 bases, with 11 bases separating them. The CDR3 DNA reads TGCGCCAGCAGCTTGGGAGGGGCCCCGAATCAGCCCCAGCATTTT. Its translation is CASSLGGAPNQPQHF.

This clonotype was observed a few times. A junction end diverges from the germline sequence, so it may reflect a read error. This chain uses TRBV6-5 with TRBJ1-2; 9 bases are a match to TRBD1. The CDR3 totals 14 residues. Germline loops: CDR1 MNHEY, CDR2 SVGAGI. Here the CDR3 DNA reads TGTACCAGCAGTTCACTTTGGACAGGGGAAGGCTACACCTTC. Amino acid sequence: CTSSSLWTGEGYTF.

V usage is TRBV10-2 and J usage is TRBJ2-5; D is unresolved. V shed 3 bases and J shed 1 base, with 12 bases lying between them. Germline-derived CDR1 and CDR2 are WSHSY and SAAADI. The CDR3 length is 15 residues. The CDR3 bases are TGCGCCAGCAGTGATTACGGTAGATTCCAAGAGACCCAGTACTTC. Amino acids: CASSDYGRFQETQYF.

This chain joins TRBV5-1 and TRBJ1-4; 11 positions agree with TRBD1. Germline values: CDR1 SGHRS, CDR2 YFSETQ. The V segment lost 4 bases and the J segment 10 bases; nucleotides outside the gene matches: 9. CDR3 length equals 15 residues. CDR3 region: CASSVTGQGGGKLFF. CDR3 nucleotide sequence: TGCGCCAGCAGCGTCACGGGACAGGGGGGTGGAAAACTGTTTTTT. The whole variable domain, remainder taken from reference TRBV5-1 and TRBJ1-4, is KAGVTQTPRYLIKTRGQQVTLSCSPISGHRSVSWYQQTPGQGLQFLFEYFSETQRNKGNFPGRFSGRQFSNSRSEMNVSTLELGDSALYLCASSVTGQGGGKLFFGSGTQLSVL.